Following are 15 T cell receptor beta chains from one sample sequenced in a study of blood T cell repertoires in COVID-19. Generated by immunoSEQ multiplex PCR, the TCRdb table keeps only in-frame clones and is missing some. The sample records roughly 60,000 clones, approximately 80% being singletons. Specimen: peripheral blood. These receptors all stem from a man aged 55-75 years with acute or convalescent COVID-19.

Only a few counts were recorded for this clone. The genes are TRBV6-5 and TRBJ1-1; weak D call: TRBD1 (6 bases). With 2 bases removed from V and 2 bases from J, the gap between germline ends came to 12 bases. The CDR3 has 15 residues. The germline V gene has CDR1 MNHEY and CDR2 SVGAGI. CDR3 DNA: TGTGCCAGCAGTTACGGTTACAGGGCAAACACTGAAGCTTTCTTT. Its protein is CASSYGYRANTEAFF.

V is TRBV9 and J is TRBJ2-7; 7 nucleotides agree with TRBD2. Trimming took 0 bases from V and 3 from J; bases not matched to a gene: 9. Germline CDR1 and CDR2: SGDLS and YYNGEE. CDR3 length: 16 amino acids. The CDR3 region is CASSVAAGAGSYEQYF. The CDR3 DNA reads TGTGCCAGCAGCGTAGCCGCTGGAGCGGGGAGCTACGAGCAGTACTTC. The full variable domain, completed using reference TRBV9 and TRBJ2-7, is DSGVTQTPKHLITATGQRVTLRCSPRSGDLSVYWYQQSLDQGLQFLIQYYNGEERAKGNILERFSAQQFPDLHSELNLSSLELGDSALYFCASSVAAGAGSYEQYFGPGTRLTVT.

This rearrangement joins TRBV27 to TRBJ1-5; 7 bases map to TRBD1. Germline loops: CDR1 MNHEY, CDR2 SMNVEV (reference sequence). V shed 6 bases and J 6 bases; nucleotides not matched to a gene: 8. The CDR3 is made up of 14 amino acids. The DNA of the CDR3 is TGTGCCAGCAGCCATGACAGGGACAGTCAGCCCCAGCATTTT. It is translated as CASSHDRDSQPQHF.

The chain carries TRBV15 and TRBJ2-5, with TRBD1 matching 10 bases. Per germline, CDR1 LNHNV and CDR2 YYDKDF (reference sequence). The junction had 7 bases not matched to a gene; V was cut back by 5 bases and J by 7 bases. The CDR3 loop spans 14 amino acids. The CDR3 loop is CATSRGTGDGTQYF. The CDR3 DNA sequence: TGTGCCACCAGCCGTGGGACAGGGGATGGGACCCAGTACTTC. The full variable domain, rest sourced from reference TRBV15 and TRBJ2-5, is DAMVIQNPRYQVTQFGKPVTLSCSQTLNHNVMYWYQQKSSQAPKLLFHYYDKDFNNEADTPDNFQSRRPNTSFCFLDIRSPGLGDTAMYLCATSRGTGDGTQYFGPGTRLLVL.

This chain connects TRBV21-1 to TRBJ1-3; the table assigns TRBD1, which was not confirmed against the DNA. TRBV21-1 is a known pseudogene. The CDR3 covers 14 residues. CDR3 in amino acids: CASIQGAAGNTIYF. DNA of the CDR3: TGTGCCAGCATACAGGGGGCCGCTGGAAACACCATATATTTT.

The V gene is TRBV7-8, the J gene TRBJ2-1; TRBD2 matches 9 bases. The CDR3 has 17 residues. Looked up from germline, CDR1 is SGHVS and CDR2 is FQNEAQ. The V segment lost 2 bases and the J segment 9 bases; nucleotides outside the gene matches: 14. The CDR3 region is CASSLKGGSGGRVEQFF. CDR3 DNA sequence: TGTGCCAGCAGCTTAAAGGGAGGAAGCGGGGGGCGGGTTGAGCAGTTCTTC.

The rearrangement links TRBV11-3 to TRBJ2-5; 12 nucleotides agree with TRBD2. This CDR3 is 19 amino acids long. J was trimmed by 5 bases and V by 0 bases; bases with no gene match: 13. The V gene's germline CDR1 is SGHNT and CDR2 YENEEA. As DNA, the CDR3 is TGTGCCAGCAGCTTAGATAACCGCGCTAGCGGGGGGGCCGGGGAGACCCAGTACTTC. It is translated as CASSLDNRASGGAGETQYF.

The chain has TRBV29-1 and TRBJ1-1; D is perhaps TRBD1 (6 bases). This CDR3 comprises 13 residues. Germline V lookup: CDR1 SQVTM, CDR2 ANQGSEA. V lost 6 bases to trimming and J lost 3 bases, with 14 bases between them. The CDR3 nucleotides read TGCAGCGTCACGACAGGTCCCTACACTGAAGCTTTCTTT. As protein: CSVTTGPYTEAFF.

This sequence joins TRBV5-1 and TRBJ2-7; no definite D call. Per germline, CDR1 SGHRS and CDR2 YFSETQ. This CDR3 comprises 16 residues. Trimming cost V 0 bases and J 1 base, with 14 bases left between them. In DNA, the CDR3 is TGCGCCAGCAGCTTGGGGGCAGGTCTTCAATCCTACGAGCAGTACTTC. This encodes CASSLGAGLQSYEQYF.

This clone is medium-sized (0.01 to 0.1%) in the sample. The chain uses TRBV6-5 and TRBJ2-7; TRBD1 is a possible D gene (5 bases). V gave up 5 bases and J gave up 3 bases, with 11 bases separating them. The germline CDR1 and CDR2 sequences are MNHEY and SVGAGI. The CDR3 extends over 13 amino acids. The CDR3 loop reads CASSPTGNYEQYF. As DNA, the CDR3 is TGTGCCAGCAGTCCAACAGGAAACTACGAGCAGTACTTC.

In this sample, this clone turned up once. This chain uses TRBV6-1 with TRBJ2-1; 7 bases map to TRBD2. The CDR3 runs to 19 residues. V shed 4 bases and J 0 bases; nucleotides not matched to a gene: 15. Germline values: CDR1 MNHNS, CDR2 SASEGT. CDR3 loop: CASSGLPGGSSSSYNEQFF. The DNA of the CDR3 is TGTGCCAGCAGTGGACTTCCGGGGGGTTCCTCCTCCTCCTACAATGAGCAGTTCTTC.

The chain combines TRBV7-8 with TRBJ2-7, with a tentative D call TRBD2 (5 bases). V dropped 1 base and J dropped 2 bases, with 18 bases sitting between them. The CDR3 runs 17 residues. The germline V gene encodes CDR1 SGHVS and CDR2 FQNEAQ. Here the CDR3 reads CASSLVGSRLPPYEQYF. The CDR3 DNA sequence: TGTGCCAGCAGCTTAGTAGGTAGCAGACTACCCCCCTACGAGCAGTACTTC.

This clone was picked up a small number of times. This CDR3 reads CATRQGAGTEAFF. CDR3 nucleotides: TGTGCCACCAGACAGGGGGCTGGGACTGAAGCTTTCTTT. The chain uses TRBV24-1 and TRBJ1-1; 9 nucleotides match TRBD1. Trimming cost V 7 bases and J 5 bases; bases outside gene matches: 4. Germline loops: CDR1 KGHDR, CDR2 SFDVKD. The CDR3 spans 13 residues.

As to this clone: Sequence at one end of the junction differs from germline and may be a read error. This chain connects TRBV11-2 to TRBJ2-3; the D gene is possibly TRBD1 (6 bases). Looked up from germline, CDR1 is SGHAT and CDR2 is FQNNGV. The CDR3 loop spans 14 amino acids. The CDR3 DNA sequence: TGTGCCAGCAGCTTAGACAGGGGCCCTAACCTAGGGAATTTT. Translation gives CASSLDRGPNLGNF.

The chain carries TRBV7-2 and TRBJ2-5, with D hard to call. V gave up 3 bases and J gave up 3 bases, with 8 bases separating them. Germline CDR1 and CDR2: SGHTA and FQGNSA. The CDR3 has 13 residues. CDR3 protein: CASSFHRKETQYF. CDR3 sequence (DNA): TGTGCCAGCAGCTTCCACAGAAAAGAGACCCAGTACTTC.